One sample yielded the 21 T cell receptor beta chains listed below, sequenced in a study of cytomegalovirus exposure and HLA in healthy donors. 60 Vbeta and 13 Jbeta primers were used in PCR. The repertoire was sequenced with immunoSEQ multiplex PCR; TCRdb's copy has only in-frame clones and lacks some. The data hold about 150,000 clones, with approximately 88% observed a single time. Sequenced sample: PBMCs. These receptors all stem from a boy younger than 10 in good health and CMV-seronegative.

V is TRBV4-1 and J is TRBJ1-2, with 7 bases identical to TRBD1. CDR1 and CDR2 (germline): MGHRA, YSYEKL. The V gene end was trimmed by 6 bases and the J gene end by 6 bases; junction bases not matched to a gene: 10. The CDR3 is made up of 14 amino acids. CDR3 bases: TGCGCCAGCAGTCAAACAGACAGGGTCCATGGCTACACCTTC. Amino acid sequence: CASSQTDRVHGYTF.

The chain carries TRBV18 and TRBJ1-2; 11 positions agree with TRBD1. This CDR3 is 18 amino acids long. The V and J ends lost 0 bases and 4 bases, in that order; junction bases with no gene match: 10. Per germline, CDR1 KGHSH and CDR2 LQKENI. As DNA, the CDR3 is TGTGCCAGCTCACCACCCGGGACGGACAGGGGGCTCATCTATGGCTACACCTTC. The encoded protein is CASSPPGTDRGLIYGYTF.

This chain links TRBV2 with TRBJ2-7; TRBD1 is a possible D gene (7 bases). The CDR3 has 15 residues. Per germline, CDR1 SNHLY and CDR2 FYNNEI. V was trimmed by 5 bases and J by 1 base, leaving 15 bases between them. DNA of the CDR3: TGTGCCAGCAGTCTACCCCAGGGGGGTTCCTACGAGCAGTACTTC. Translating gives CASSLPQGGSYEQYF. Drawing the rest from reference TRBV2 and TRBJ2-7, the complete variable domain is EPEVTQTPSHQVTQMGQEVILRCVPISNHLYFYWYRQILGQKVEFLVSFYNNEISEKSEIFDDQFSVERPDGSNFTLKIRSTKLEDSAMYFCASSLPQGGSYEQYFGPGTRLTVT.

The CDR3 here is CATSSDRQGAFVGYTF. CDR3 bases: TGTGCCACCAGCAGCGATAGACAGGGGGCCTTTGTTGGCTACACCTTC. The chain has TRBV15 and TRBJ1-2, with TRBD1 matching 10 bases. V dropped 3 bases and J dropped 7; count of bases not matched to a gene: 11. The CDR3 runs to 16 residues. The V gene's germline CDR1 is LNHNV and CDR2 YYDKDF (reference sequence).

The chain couples TRBV6-1 to TRBJ2-7; TRBD1 agrees at 8 bases. Germline CDR1 and CDR2: MNHNS and SASEGT. Trimming cost V 6 bases and J 3 bases; bases outside gene matches: 4. The CDR3 runs to 13 residues. The CDR3 protein is CASRRDRLYEQYF. CDR3 nucleotide sequence: TGTGCCAGCAGGAGGGACAGGCTCTACGAGCAGTACTTC.

V and J are TRBV5-1 and TRBJ2-1, with 14 nucleotides matching TRBD2. The germline V gene has CDR1 SGHRS and CDR2 YFSETQ. The CDR3 has 15 amino acids. The J segment lost 7 bases and the V segment lost 7 bases, leaving 7 bases of the junction unmatched. CDR3 sequence: CASSGTSGSLNEQFF. CDR3 in DNA: TGCGCCAGCTCCGGGACTAGCGGGAGTTTAAATGAGCAGTTCTTC.

The V gene is TRBV6-1, the J gene TRBJ1-4; TRBD1 matches 9 bases. Germline CDR1 is MNHNS and CDR2 is SASEGT. The CDR3 runs 22 residues. With V trimmed by 0 bases and J by 5 bases, 22 bases remained unmatched. For the CDR3, the DNA is TGTGCCAGCAGTGAAGCGCAGCACCAGTTACAGGGGGCTTTACCCTGGAATGAAAAACTGTTTTTT. Translating it yields CASSEAQHQLQGALPWNEKLFF.

Only a few counts were recorded for this clone. At the DNA level, this CDR3 is encoded by other sequences in the same sample as well. The V and J genes are TRBV4-2 and TRBJ1-1; perhaps TRBD1 as D (5 bases). Germline assignment: CDR1 LGHNA and CDR2 YNFKEQ. V lost 0 bases, J lost 1 base, and 9 bases lay in between. This CDR3 contains 15 residues. The CDR3 region has the DNA TGTGCCAGCAGCCAAGACAGGGCTGGGAACACTGAAGCTTTCTTT. As protein: CASSQDRAGNTEAFF.

This chain links TRBV19 with TRBJ1-2; 8 nucleotides align to TRBD1. V trimming: 3 bases; J trimming: 5 bases; junction bases outside the gene matches: 5. Germline-derived CDR1 and CDR2 are LNHDA and SQIVND (reference sequence). CDR3 length: 14 residues. The CDR3 DNA reads TGTGCCAGTAGTATGGACAGGGCGGGGTATGGCTACACCTTC. This sequence encodes CASSMDRAGYGYTF.

The chain combines TRBV19 with TRBJ1-3; the D is unclear. V gave up 10 bases and J gave up 7 bases, with 20 bases separating them. The germline CDR1 and CDR2 sequences are LNHDA and SQIVND (reference sequence). The CDR3 has 14 residues. For the CDR3, the DNA is TGTGCCACTAAACCGGGCTTGAGGGTGAACACCATATATTTT. Encoded protein: CATKPGLRVNTIYF.

The V gene is TRBV29-1, the J gene TRBJ1-2; no reliable D call. Germline assignment: CDR1 SQVTM and CDR2 ANQGSEA. With 7 bases removed from V and 0 bases from J, the gap between germline ends came to 9 bases. CDR3 size: 12 residues. The CDR3 spells CSAQATNYGYTF. In DNA form, the CDR3 reads TGCAGCGCCCAAGCGACTAACTATGGCTACACCTTC. The full variable domain, with the rest looked up from reference TRBV29-1 and TRBJ1-2, is SAVISQKPSRDICQRGTSLTIQCQVDSQVTMMFWYRQQPGQSLTLIATANQGSEATYESGFVIDKFPISRPNLTFSTLTVSNMSPEDSSIYLCSAQATNYGYTFGSGTRLTVV.

The chain employs TRBV18 and TRBJ1-4; 9 nucleotides agree with TRBD1. CDR3 length: 15 amino acids. Germline CDR1 reads KGHSH; CDR2 reads LQKENI. Trimming removed 5 bases from V and 7 bases from J; junction bases left unmatched: 8. The CDR3 bases are TGTGCCAGCTCATTGGACAGGGGAAGACGTGAAAAACTGTTTTTT. Protein: CASSLDRGRREKLFF.

The CDR3 nucleotides read TGTGCCAGCAGCACCTGGACAGGCTTAATCGGGCCCTACGAGCAGTACTTC. This encodes CASSTWTGLIGPYEQYF. The V and J genes are TRBV11-2 and TRBJ2-7, with 7 nucleotides matching TRBD1. This CDR3 region has 17 residues. The junction had 15 bases not matched to a gene; V was cut back by 5 bases and J by 2 bases. Germline V gene sequence: CDR1 SGHAT, CDR2 FQNNGV.

This chain connects TRBV10-3 to TRBJ2-5; TRBD1 matches 8 bases. Trimming took 3 bases from V and 5 from J; bases not matched to a gene: 8. CDR1 ENHRY and CDR2 SYGVKD come from the germline V gene. This CDR3 comprises 15 residues. CDR3 in amino acids: CAISESDRGLETQYF. CDR3 nucleotides: TGTGCCATCAGTGAATCCGACAGGGGACTTGAGACCCAGTACTTC.

The V call is TRBV6-5, the J call TRBJ2-7; TRBD1 aligns across 7 bases. The CDR3 has 16 residues. Germline CDR1 MNHEY, CDR2 SVGAGI. The ends lost 2 bases at V and 4 bases at J; junction bases unmatched: 11. CDR3 region: CASSYAMEGTDYEQYF. DNA of the CDR3: TGTGCCAGCAGTTACGCGATGGAAGGGACAGATTACGAGCAGTACTTC.

This chain uses TRBV5-1 with TRBJ1-4, with 9 bases aligning to TRBD1. This CDR3 region has 17 residues. CDR1 is SGHRS, CDR2 YFSETQ, per germline. Germline trimming cut 8 bases from V and 0 bases from J; bases unmatched to any gene: 11. The CDR3 spells CASKQGARDATNEKLFF. The CDR3 bases are TGCGCCAGTAAACAGGGGGCCAGAGACGCAACTAATGAAAAACTGTTTTTT.

This rearrangement joins TRBV13 to TRBJ1-2, with 11 positions matching TRBD1. CDR3 size: 14 residues. V lost 5 bases and J lost 4; bases outside the gene matches: 3. The germline CDR1 and CDR2 sequences are PRHDT and FYEKMQ (reference sequence). The CDR3 nucleotides are TGTGCCAGCAGCAGGACAGGGGGCAGCTATGGCTACACCTTC. This translates into CASSRTGGSYGYTF.

J is TRBJ1-2 and V is TRBV7-9, with D hard to call. Germline CDR1 is SEHNR and CDR2 is FQNEAQ (reference sequence). Trimming removed 2 bases from V and 4 bases from J, with 11 bases in between. The CDR3 runs 14 residues. CDR3 DNA sequence: TGTGCCAGCAGCTTAAGTGGAGAAACCTATGGCTACACCTTC. Translating it yields CASSLSGETYGYTF.

The chain carries TRBV1 and TRBJ2-7; the table assigns TRBD1, which was not confirmed against the DNA. TRBV1 is termed a pseudogene. This CDR3 has 14 residues. In nucleotides, the CDR3 is TGCACCAGCAGCGTCCGGGACAGCTCCTACGAGCAGTACTTC. Its protein product is CTSSVRDSSYEQYF.

This chain joins TRBV6-6 and TRBJ2-7, with 8 bases that match TRBD1. The CDR3 consists of 12 residues. The V gene end was trimmed by 6 bases and the J gene end by 3 bases; junction bases not matched to a gene: 1. Germline V gene lookup returns CDR1 MNHNY and CDR2 SVGAGI (reference sequence). As DNA, the CDR3 is TGTGCCAGCAGAGGGACAGGCTACGAGCAGTACTTC. Translating it yields CASRGTGYEQYF.

The CDR3 sequence is CASSFSASGEREQFF. In DNA, the CDR3 is TGTGCCAGCAGCTTTTCAGCTAGCGGAGAAAGGGAGCAGTTCTTC. The chain carries TRBV11-2 and TRBJ2-1, with 7 bases identical to TRBD2. This CDR3 has 15 amino acids. The germline gives CDR1 SGHAT, CDR2 FQNNGV. Trimming removed 3 bases from V and 10 bases from J; junction bases left unmatched: 12.